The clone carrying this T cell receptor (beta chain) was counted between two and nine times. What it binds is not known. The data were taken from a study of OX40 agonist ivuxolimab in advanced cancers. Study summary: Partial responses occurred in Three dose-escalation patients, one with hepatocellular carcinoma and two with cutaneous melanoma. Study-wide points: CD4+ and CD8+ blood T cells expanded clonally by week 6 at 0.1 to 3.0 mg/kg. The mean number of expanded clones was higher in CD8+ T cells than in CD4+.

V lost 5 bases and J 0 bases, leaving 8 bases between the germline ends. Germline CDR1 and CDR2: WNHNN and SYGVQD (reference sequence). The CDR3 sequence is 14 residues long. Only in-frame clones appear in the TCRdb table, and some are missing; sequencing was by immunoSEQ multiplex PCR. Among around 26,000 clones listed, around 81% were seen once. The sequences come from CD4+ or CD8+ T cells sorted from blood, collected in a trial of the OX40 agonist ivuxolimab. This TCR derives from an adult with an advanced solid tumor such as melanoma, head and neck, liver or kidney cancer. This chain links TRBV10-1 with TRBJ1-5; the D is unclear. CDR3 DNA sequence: TGCGCCAGCAGTCTGGGCGATAGCAATCAGCCCCAGCATTTT. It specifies CASSLGDSNQPQHF.